This TCR beta chain was recorded in a study of Ad26.COV2.S vaccination and SARS-CoV-2 variants. Using immunoSEQ multiplex PCR, the repertoire was profiled, and TCRdb retains in-frame clones only, with some absent. The sample records roughly 400,000 clones, over 80% being singletons. Noted treatment: roughly 19 received Ad26.COV2.S at low or high dose, single or two shots; roughly five received placebo; per-sample allocation not given. Samples were taken on day 63 after the first vaccine or placebo injection. Germline loops: CDR1 SGHKS, CDR2 YYEKEE (reference sequence). V gave up 0 bases and J gave up 6 bases, with 11 bases separating them. This CDR3 region has 14 residues.

V gene TRBV5-5 combines with J gene TRBJ2-3; D might be TRBD2 (5 bases). This clonotype originated in a person aged 18-65 years who received the Ad26.COV2.S COVID-19 vaccine or a placebo. Sequences were derived from peripheral blood, sampled in a trial of Ad26.COV2.S vaccine versus placebo. The CDR3 protein is CASSLAGGGDTQYF. CDR3 DNA sequence: TGTGCCAGCAGCTTGGCCGGAGGCGGGGATACGCAGTATTTT.